These 16 T cell receptor beta chains share one sample of origin, sequenced in a study of blood T cell repertoires in COVID-19. Clones were read by immunoSEQ multiplex PCR, and TCRdb kept only the in-frame ones, dropping some. The table has about 330,000 clones, 87% seen once. The sequencing sample was made of peripheral blood. These receptors were taken from a man under 40 with COVID-19, enrolled during active disease.

This clone was seen once. The chain's CDR3 is CASSSAVTGADEQYF. CDR3 sequence (DNA): TGTGCCAGCAGCTCAGCGGTCACAGGGGCAGACGAGCAGTACTTC. The gene calls are TRBV7-3 and TRBJ2-7, with 7 bases fitting TRBD1. V lost 4 bases to trimming and J lost 5 bases; unmatched junction nucleotides: 11. CDR1 and CDR2 (germline): SGHTA, FQGTGA. This CDR3 has 15 amino acids.

The chain combines TRBV2 with TRBJ1-4; tentatively, D is TRBD1 (6 bases). CDR1 and CDR2 from the germline V gene are SNHLY and FYNNEI. This CDR3 contains 15 residues. Trimming removed 7 bases at V and 4 bases at J, with 16 bases between. The CDR3 sequence: CASKRTARINEKLFF. The CDR3 DNA reads as TGTGCCAGCAAAAGGACAGCTCGTATTAATGAAAAACTGTTTTTT.

The J gene is TRBJ2-2, the V gene TRBV30, with TRBD2 identical over 7 bases. The trim removed 2 bases at V and 7 bases at J, leaving 4 bases unmatched. The CDR3 contains 13 residues. CDR1 is GTSNPN and CDR2 is SVGIG in the germline V gene (reference sequence). The CDR3 nucleotides read TGTGCCTGGAGTCCTGGGGGGGACGGGGAGCTGTTTTTT. Translated, it gives CAWSPGGDGELFF.

V usage is TRBV6-5 and J usage is TRBJ2-7; 10 nucleotides agree with TRBD1. The junction had 9 bases not matched to a gene; V was cut back by 8 bases and J by 2 bases. The CDR3 loop spans 15 amino acids. From germline, CDR1 is MNHEY and CDR2 SVGAGI. CDR3 residues: CASRDRGHYTYEQYF. In nucleotides, the CDR3 is TGTGCCAGCCGAGACAGGGGGCACTACACCTACGAGCAGTACTTC.

This clone was seen a single time. The chain is built from TRBV29-1 and TRBJ2-1, with 13 bases aligning to TRBD2. The length of the CDR3 is 15 residues. V gave up 6 bases and J gave up 2 bases; unmatched junction bases: 4. Germline V CDR1 and CDR2: SQVTM, ANQGSEA. CDR3 protein: CSVLLAGGPYNEQFF. The CDR3 nucleotides read TGCAGCGTCTTACTAGCGGGAGGGCCCTACAATGAGCAGTTCTTC.

This clone occurred a few times. V usage is TRBV3-1 (or the pseudogene TRBV3-2) and J usage is TRBJ1-2; the D is unclear. Germline loops: CDR1 LGHDT, CDR2 YNNKEL (reference sequence). The CDR3 loop spans 14 amino acids. The germline V and J ends were trimmed by 0 bases and 4 bases, with 9 bases remaining between them. The CDR3 sequence: CASSQEREGYGYTF. The CDR3 nucleotides read TGTGCCAGCAGCCAAGAAAGGGAGGGCTATGGCTACACCTTC.

This sequence joins TRBV28 and TRBJ2-7; possible D gene TRBD1, 6 bases. This CDR3 is 14 amino acids long. Germline V gene data show CDR1 as MDHEN and CDR2 as SYDVKM. V was shortened by 6 bases and J by 4 bases, with 16 bases between the two germline ends. The CDR3: CASRPGHLKYEQYF. The CDR3 DNA reads TGTGCCAGCAGACCGGGACACTTAAAGTACGAGCAGTACTTC.

V usage is TRBV9 and J usage is TRBJ1-3; TRBD1 is a possible D gene (5 bases). Germline CDR1 reads SGDLS; CDR2 reads YYNGEE. V was shortened by 3 bases and J by 8 bases, with 18 bases between the two germline ends. This CDR3 has 15 residues. As DNA, the CDR3 is TGTGCCAGCAGCGCCCAGGGCGACCGGCCCTACACCATATATTTT. This encodes CASSAQGDRPYTIYF.

The sample holds one count of this clone. This chain connects TRBV28 to TRBJ2-7, with a tentative D call TRBD1 (6 bases). The CDR3 consists of 14 residues. V lost 2 bases and J 0 bases, leaving 8 bases between the germline ends. Looked up from germline, CDR1 is MDHEN and CDR2 is SYDVKM. The CDR3 loop is CASSLEGDSYEQYF. In DNA form, the CDR3 reads TGTGCCAGCAGTTTAGAGGGGGACTCCTACGAGCAGTACTTC.

The gene calls are TRBV6-6 and TRBJ2-1; possibly TRBD1 for D (6 bases). Germline V gene data show CDR1 as MNHNY and CDR2 as SVGAGI (reference sequence). Trimming removed 6 bases at V and 3 bases at J, with 18 bases between. This CDR3 region has 16 residues. The CDR3 DNA is TGTGCCAGCAGATGGACAGTTCTTCCCAACTACAATGAGCAGTTCTTC. It translates to CASRWTVLPNYNEQFF.

The table lists this clone with many counts. The V call is TRBV4-2, the J call TRBJ2-5; TRBD2 matches at 8 bases. The V gene's germline CDR1 is LGHNA and CDR2 YNFKEQ. The length of the CDR3 is 15 residues. With V trimmed by 1 base and J by 0 bases, 1 base remained unmatched. The CDR3 nucleotides read TGTGCCAGCAGCCAAGGTAGCGGGGACCAAGAGACCCAGTACTTC. This gives the protein CASSQGSGDQETQYF.

V usage is TRBV9 and J usage is TRBJ2-1; possible D gene TRBD2, 5 bases. V was trimmed by 0 bases and J by 7 bases, leaving 20 bases between them. The CDR3 runs to 17 residues. Germline V gene sequence: CDR1 SGDLS, CDR2 YYNGEE. The CDR3 bases are TGTGCCAGCAGCGTAGATCCTGACTACGATCCCCGGAATGAGCAGTTCTTC. This sequence encodes CASSVDPDYDPRNEQFF.

The chain combines TRBV6-2 or TRBV6-3 with TRBJ2-1; D call uncertain. With 3 bases removed from V and 9 bases from J, the gap between germline ends came to 6 bases. Germline V CDR1 and CDR2: MNHEY, SVGEGT. This CDR3 has 11 residues. The CDR3 bases are TGTGCCAGCAGTTATGCGGTTGAGCAGTTCTTC. Encoded protein: CASSYAVEQFF.

J is TRBJ2-3 and V is TRBV4-3; the match to TRBD2 covers 11 bases. CDR1 is LGHNA, CDR2 YSLEER, per germline. The length of the CDR3 is 20 residues. V lost 0 bases, J lost 0 bases, and 11 bases stayed unmatched. DNA of the CDR3: TGCGCCAGCAGCCAAGAAGGGCTAGCGGGAGGCGGGGGGAGCACAGATACGCAGTATTTT. It encodes CASSQEGLAGGGGSTDTQYF.

This rearrangement joins TRBV7-2 to TRBJ2-7; weak D call: TRBD2 (5 bases). V shed 2 bases and J shed 5 bases, with 13 bases lying between them. The CDR3 contains 14 residues. Germline V gene lookup returns CDR1 SGHTA and CDR2 FQGNSA. CDR3 loop: CASSLRLANHEQYF. CDR3 DNA: TGTGCCAGCAGCTTAAGGCTAGCCAACCACGAGCAGTACTTC.

V and J are TRBV25-1 and TRBJ2-7; D is possibly TRBD1 (6 bases). This CDR3 contains 17 residues. Trimming shortened V by 4 bases and J by 2 bases, and 21 bases separated the two germline ends. Germline V CDR1 and CDR2: MGHDK, SYGVNS. The CDR3 here is CASSVEGEARGTYEQYF. The CDR3 bases are TGTGCCAGCAGTGTTGAGGGCGAGGCAAGGGGGACCTACGAGCAGTACTTC.